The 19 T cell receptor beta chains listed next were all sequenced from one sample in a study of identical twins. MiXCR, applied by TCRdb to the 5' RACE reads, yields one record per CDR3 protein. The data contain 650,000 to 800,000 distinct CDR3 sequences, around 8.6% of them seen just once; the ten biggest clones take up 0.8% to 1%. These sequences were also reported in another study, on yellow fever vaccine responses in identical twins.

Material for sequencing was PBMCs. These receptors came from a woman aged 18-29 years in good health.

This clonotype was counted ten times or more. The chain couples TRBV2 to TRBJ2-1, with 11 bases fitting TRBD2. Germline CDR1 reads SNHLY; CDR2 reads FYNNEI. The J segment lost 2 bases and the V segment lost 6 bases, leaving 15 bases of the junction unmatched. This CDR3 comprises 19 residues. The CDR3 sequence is CASREPGTSGSKPYNEQFF. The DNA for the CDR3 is TGTGCCAGCAGGGAACCCGGGACTAGCGGATCTAAACCCTACAATGAGCAGTTCTTC. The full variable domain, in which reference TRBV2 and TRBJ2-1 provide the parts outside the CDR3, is EPEVTQTPSHQVTQMGQEVILRCVPISNHLYFYWYRQILGQKVEFLVSFYNNEISEKSEIFDDQFSVERPDGSNFTLKIRSTKLEDSAMYFCASREPGTSGSKPYNEQFFGPGTRLTVL.

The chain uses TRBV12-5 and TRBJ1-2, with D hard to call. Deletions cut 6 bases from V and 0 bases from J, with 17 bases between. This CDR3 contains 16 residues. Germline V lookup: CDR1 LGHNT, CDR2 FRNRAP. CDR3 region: CASGDSLELANYGYTF. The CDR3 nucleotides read TGTGCTAGTGGCGACTCTCTGGAGTTGGCTAACTATGGCTACACCTTC. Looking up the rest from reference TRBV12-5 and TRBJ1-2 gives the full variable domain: DARVTQTPRHKVTEMGQEVTMRCQPILGHNTVFWYRQTMMQGLELLAYFRNRAPLDDSGMPKDRFSAEMPDATLATLKIQPSEPRDSAVYFCASGDSLELANYGYTFGSGTRLTVV.

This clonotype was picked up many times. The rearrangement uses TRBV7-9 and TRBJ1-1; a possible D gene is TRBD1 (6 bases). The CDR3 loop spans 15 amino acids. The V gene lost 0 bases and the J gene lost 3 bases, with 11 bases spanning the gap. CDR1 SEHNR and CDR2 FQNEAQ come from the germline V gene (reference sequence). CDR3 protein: CASSLAQGGDTEAFF. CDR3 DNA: TGTGCCAGCAGCTTAGCACAGGGAGGGGACACTGAAGCTTTCTTT.

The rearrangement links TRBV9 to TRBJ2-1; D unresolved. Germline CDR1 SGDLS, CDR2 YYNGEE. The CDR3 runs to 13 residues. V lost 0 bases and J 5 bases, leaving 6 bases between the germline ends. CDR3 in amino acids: CASSVVGDNEQFF. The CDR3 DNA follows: TGTGCCAGCAGCGTAGTAGGAGACAATGAGCAGTTCTTC.

CDR3 in DNA: TGCAGTGCTAGAGGGCTAGAAGATACGCAGTATTTT. Protein: CSARGLEDTQYF. The chain joins TRBV20-1 to TRBJ2-3; D is uncertain. Germline loops: CDR1 DFQATT, CDR2 SNEGSKA (reference sequence). This CDR3 region has 12 residues. V was cut by 1 base and J by 5 bases, with 7 bases left in between.

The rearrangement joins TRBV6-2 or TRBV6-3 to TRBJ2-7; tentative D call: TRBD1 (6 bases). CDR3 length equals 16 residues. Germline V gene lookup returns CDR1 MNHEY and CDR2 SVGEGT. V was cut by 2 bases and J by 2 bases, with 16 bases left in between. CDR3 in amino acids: CASSYRQDLAAYEQYF. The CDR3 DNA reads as TGTGCCAGCAGTTACCGACAGGACCTAGCCGCCTACGAGCAGTACTTC.

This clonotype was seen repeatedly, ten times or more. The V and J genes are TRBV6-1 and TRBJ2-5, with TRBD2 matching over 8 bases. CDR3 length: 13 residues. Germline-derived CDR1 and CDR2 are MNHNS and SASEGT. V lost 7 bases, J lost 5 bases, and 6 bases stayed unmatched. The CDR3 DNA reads TGTGCCAGCACGCGCGGGGGGAAGGAGACCCAGTACTTC. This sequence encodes CASTRGGKETQYF.

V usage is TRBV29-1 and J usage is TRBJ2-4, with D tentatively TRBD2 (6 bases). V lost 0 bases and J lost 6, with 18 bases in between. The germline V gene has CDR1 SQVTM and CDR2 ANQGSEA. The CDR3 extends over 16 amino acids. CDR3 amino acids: CSVEDLRDPRGNIQYF. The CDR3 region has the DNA TGCAGCGTTGAAGATCTTAGGGACCCGCGGGGAAACATTCAGTACTTC.

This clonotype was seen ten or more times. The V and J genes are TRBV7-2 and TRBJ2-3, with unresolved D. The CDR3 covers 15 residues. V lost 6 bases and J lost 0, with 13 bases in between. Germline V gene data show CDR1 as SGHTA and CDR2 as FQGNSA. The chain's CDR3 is CASRGYSFSTDTQYF. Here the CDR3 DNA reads TGTGCCAGCAGAGGTTACTCTTTTAGCACAGATACGCAGTATTTT.

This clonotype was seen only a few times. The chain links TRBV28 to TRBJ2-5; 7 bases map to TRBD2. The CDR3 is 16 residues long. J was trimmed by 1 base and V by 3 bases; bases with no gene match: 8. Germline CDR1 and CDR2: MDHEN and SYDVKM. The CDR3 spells CASSLNRGLVQETQYF. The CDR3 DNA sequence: TGTGCCAGCAGTTTGAACCGTGGACTAGTCCAAGAGACCCAGTACTTC.

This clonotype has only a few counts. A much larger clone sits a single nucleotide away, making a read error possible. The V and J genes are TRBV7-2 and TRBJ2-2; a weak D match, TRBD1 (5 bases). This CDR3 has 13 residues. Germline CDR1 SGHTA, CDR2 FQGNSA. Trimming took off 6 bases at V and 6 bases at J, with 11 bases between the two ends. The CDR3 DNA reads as TGTGCCAGCAGAATCAGGGTTCCCGGGGAGCTGTTTTTT. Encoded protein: CASRIRVPGELFF.

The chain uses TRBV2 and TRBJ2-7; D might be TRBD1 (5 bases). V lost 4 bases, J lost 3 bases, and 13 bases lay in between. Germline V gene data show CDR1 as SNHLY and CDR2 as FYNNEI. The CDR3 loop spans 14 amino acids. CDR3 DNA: TGTGCCAGCAGTGTCAGGGCTGGTGGCTACGAGCAGTACTTC. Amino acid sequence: CASSVRAGGYEQYF.

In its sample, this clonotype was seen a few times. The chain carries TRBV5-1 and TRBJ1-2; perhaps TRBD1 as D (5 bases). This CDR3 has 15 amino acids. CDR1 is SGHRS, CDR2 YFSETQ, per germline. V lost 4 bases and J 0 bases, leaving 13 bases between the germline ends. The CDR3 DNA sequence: TGCGCCAGCAGCCAGGGTGATGGAGCTAACTATGGCTACACCTTC. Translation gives CASSQGDGANYGYTF.

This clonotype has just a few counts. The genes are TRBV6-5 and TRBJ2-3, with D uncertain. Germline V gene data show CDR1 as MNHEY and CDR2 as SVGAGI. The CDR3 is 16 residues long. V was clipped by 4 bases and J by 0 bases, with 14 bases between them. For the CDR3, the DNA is TGTGCCAGCAGTTCTGCCGTCATGACTAGCACAGATACGCAGTATTTT. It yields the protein CASSSAVMTSTDTQYF.

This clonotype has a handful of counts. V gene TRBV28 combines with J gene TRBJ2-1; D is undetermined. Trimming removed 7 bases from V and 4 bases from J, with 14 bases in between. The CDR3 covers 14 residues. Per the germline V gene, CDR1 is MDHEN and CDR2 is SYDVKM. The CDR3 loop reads CASTGTKSYNEQFF. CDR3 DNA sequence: TGTGCCAGCACAGGAACCAAATCATACAATGAGCAGTTCTTC.

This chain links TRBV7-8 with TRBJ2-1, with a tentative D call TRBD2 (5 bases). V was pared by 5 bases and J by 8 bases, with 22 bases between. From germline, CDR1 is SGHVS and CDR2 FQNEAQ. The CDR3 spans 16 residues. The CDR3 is CASSPGGGPDGDEQFF. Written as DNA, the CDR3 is TGTGCCAGCAGCCCCGGAGGAGGACCCGATGGGGATGAGCAGTTCTTC.

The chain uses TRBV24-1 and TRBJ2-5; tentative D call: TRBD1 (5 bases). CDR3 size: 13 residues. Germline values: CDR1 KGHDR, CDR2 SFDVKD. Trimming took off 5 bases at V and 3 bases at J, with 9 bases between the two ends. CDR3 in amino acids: CATSGSGKETQYF. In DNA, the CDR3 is TGTGCCACCAGTGGATCAGGGAAAGAGACCCAGTACTTC.

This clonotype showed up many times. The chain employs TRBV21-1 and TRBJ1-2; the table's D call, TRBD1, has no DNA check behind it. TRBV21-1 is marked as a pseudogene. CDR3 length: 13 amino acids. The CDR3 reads CASSLNRVYGYTF. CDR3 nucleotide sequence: TGTGCCAGCAGCCTCAACAGGGTCTATGGCTACACCTTC.

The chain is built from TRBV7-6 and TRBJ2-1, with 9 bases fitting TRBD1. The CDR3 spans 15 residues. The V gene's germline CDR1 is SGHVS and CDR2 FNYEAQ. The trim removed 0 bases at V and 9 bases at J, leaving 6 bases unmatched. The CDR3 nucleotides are TGTGCCAGCAGCTTAGCGGACAGGGGAAGGGGTGAGCAGTTCTTC. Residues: CASSLADRGRGEQFF.